These T cell receptor beta chains were read from a single sample in a study of CD8 T cells in ankylosing spondylitis. TCRdb passed the 5' RACE reads through MiXCR, listing each CDR3 protein once. The sample has about 510,000 distinct CDR3 sequences, roughly 5% seen once; the top ten hold 3% to 4.5%. The sample was blood, either unsorted or a sorted T cell fraction (not recorded which). Source of these receptors: a male donor with ankylosing spondylitis. Both conserved end residues are part of each CDR3. The D gene is left open where the match is weak. Size values are once, few and many counts, or a class for expanded clones, and some rows have none.

D gene	clone size	V gene	J gene	CDR3 protein	CDR3 DNA
TRBD1	-	TRBV6-2/TRBV6-3	TRBJ1-1	CASSLTGMGTEAFF	TGTGCCAGCAGCTTGACAGGGATGGGAACTGAAGCTTTCTTT
-	many	TRBV5-1	TRBJ2-2	CASSLTAANTGELFF	TGCGCCAGCAGCTTGACAGCTGCGAACACCGGGGAGCTGTTTTTT
-	many	TRBV11-1	TRBJ2-7	CASSRTIEEGVQYF	TGTGCCAGCAGCCGCACTATCGAGGAGGGGGTGCAGTACTTC
-	many	TRBV4-3	TRBJ1-1	CASSQEQGLAEAFF	TGCGCCAGCAGCCAAGAGCAGGGGTTGGCTGAAGCTTTCTTT
-	many	TRBV11-2	TRBJ1-3	CASSLDGDGDSGNTIYF	TGTGCCAGCAGCCTAGATGGGGACGGTGACTCTGGAAACACCATATATTTT
TRBD2	many	TRBV6-1	TRBJ2-7	CASSRYSGRANEQYF	TGTGCCAGCAGCCGATATAGCGGGAGGGCCAACGAGCAGTACTTC
TRBD2	many	TRBV5-1	TRBJ2-3	CASSLDRAGGRVTDTQYF	TGCGCCAGCAGCTTGGATCGTGCGGGCGGGAGGGTGACAGATACGCAGTATTTT
TRBD1	-	TRBV29-1	TRBJ2-5	CSAGDRERETQYF	TGCAGCGCAGGGGACAGGGAGAGGGAGACCCAGTACTTC
TRBD2	-	TRBV7-2	TRBJ2-5	CASSLGGSWEETQYF	TGTGCCAGCAGCTTAGGCGGGAGTTGGGAAGAGACCCAGTACTTC
-	many	TRBV7-9	TRBJ2-2	CASSIRTGELFF	TGTGCCAGCAGCATCCGAACCGGGGAGCTGTTTTTT
-	-	TRBV3-1	TRBJ1-1	CATTRIYEAFF	TGTGCCACCACACGAATCTATGAAGCTTTCTTT
-	many	TRBV12-3/TRBV12-4	TRBJ1-1	CASTVVGGGTEAFF	TGTGCCAGCACCGTCGTGGGGGGCGGGACTGAAGCTTTCTTT
-	many	TRBV5-1	TRBJ2-4	CASSLDLPSTDIQYF	TGCGCCAGCAGCTTGGATTTACCTAGCACTGACATTCAGTACTTC
TRBD2	many	TRBV5-6	TRBJ2-5	CASSSLAGGRETQYF	TGTGCCAGCAGCTCACTAGCGGGGGGGCGTGAGACCCAGTACTTC
-	many	TRBV5-1	TRBJ2-5	CASSLGADLQETQYF	TGCGCCAGCAGCTTGGGGGCAGATTTACAAGAGACCCAGTACTTC
-	many	TRBV11-2	TRBJ2-1	CASSLGTRDYNEQFF	TGTGCCAGCAGCTTAGGGACACGCGACTACAATGAGCAGTTCTTC
TRBD1	many	TRBV6-1	TRBJ2-3	CASRSLTGDADTQYF	TGTGCCAGCAGATCTTTGACAGGGGATGCAGATACGCAGTATTTT
TRBD1	many	TRBV6-2/TRBV6-3	TRBJ2-4	CASSYRGNIQYF	TGTGCCAGCAGCTACAGGGGAAACATTCAGTACTTC
-	-	TRBV5-1	TRBJ2-7	CASSLGGPQAYEQYF	TGCGCCAGCAGCTTGGGTGGACCGCAGGCCTACGAGCAGTACTTC
TRBD1	many	TRBV5-1	TRBJ2-7	CASSPQQGASSEQYF	TGCGCCAGCAGCCCCCAGCAGGGGGCGAGTAGCGAGCAGTACTTC
TRBD1	many	TRBV7-9	TRBJ1-5	CASSPTTGGDQPQHF	TGTGCCAGCAGCCCTACGACAGGGGGCGATCAGCCCCAGCATTTT
-	many	TRBV20-1	TRBJ2-7	CSAHLRGPPTQYF	TGCAGTGCCCACTTGAGGGGTCCCCCTACTCAGTACTTC
TRBD1	many	TRBV7-2	TRBJ1-5	CASAPYRGQPQHF	TGTGCCAGCGCACCTTACAGGGGCCAGCCCCAGCATTTT
-	many	TRBV20-1	TRBJ1-1	CSALDYEAFF	TGCAGTGCTCTGGACTATGAAGCTTTCTTT
TRBD1	many	TRBV5-1	TRBJ1-2	CASSTGQGVLNGYTF	TGCGCCAGCAGCACGGGACAGGGAGTCTTAAATGGCTACACCTTC